Detailed here is one TCR beta chain. Its specificity is unknown. These data come from a study of T cell responses to AZD1222 COVID-19 vaccine. Study-wide results and caveats: Baseline seropositives among AZD1222 recipients totaled only 5 to 7. Females outnumbered males among donors, who were mostly white British; clonal diversity was possibly underestimated. Spike-specific TCR repertoires showed rising breadth and depth after two AZD1222 doses.

Recipients boosted at about 4 weeks or about 12 weeks are pooled. Data came from immunoSEQ multiplex PCR; TCRdb stores just in-frame clones and leaves some out. The sample shows 120,000 or so clones, 75% to 85% of them seen only once. The germline V gene has CDR1 SGHAT and CDR2 FQNNGV. The CDR3 contains 15 residues. The ends were cut back, 1 base at V and 10 bases at J, with 19 bases in the middle. The rearrangement uses TRBV11-2 and TRBJ1-1, with a tentative D call TRBD1 (5 bases). This sequence was found in an adult who received the AZD1222 COVID-19 vaccine. Sequencing used peripheral blood, obtained 28 days after the second AZD1222 dose. The CDR3 DNA is TGTGCCAGCAGCTTAGGATGGTCCGGGGGGTGGGGAGCTTTCTTT. Its protein product is CASSLGWSGGWGAFF. Filled out from reference TRBV11-2 and TRBJ1-1, the complete variable domain reads EAGVAQSPRYKIIEKRQSVAFWCNPISGHATLYWYQQILGQGPKLLIQFQNNGVVDDSQLPKDRFSAERLKGVDSTLKIQPAKLEDSAVYLCASSLGWSGGWGAFFGQGTRLTVV.